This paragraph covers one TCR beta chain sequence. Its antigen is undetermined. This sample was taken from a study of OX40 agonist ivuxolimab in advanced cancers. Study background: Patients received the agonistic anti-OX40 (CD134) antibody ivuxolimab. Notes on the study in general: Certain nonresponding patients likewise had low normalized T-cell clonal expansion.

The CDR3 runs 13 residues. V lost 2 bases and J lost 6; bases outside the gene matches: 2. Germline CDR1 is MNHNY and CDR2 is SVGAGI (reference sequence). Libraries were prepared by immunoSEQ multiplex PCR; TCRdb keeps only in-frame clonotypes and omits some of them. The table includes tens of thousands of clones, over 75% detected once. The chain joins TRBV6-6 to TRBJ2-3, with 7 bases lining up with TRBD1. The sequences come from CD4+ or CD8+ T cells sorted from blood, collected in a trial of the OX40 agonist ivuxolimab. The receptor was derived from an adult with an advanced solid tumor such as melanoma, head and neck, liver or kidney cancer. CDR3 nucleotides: TGTGCCAGCAGTTACCTCAGGGGGGATACGCAGTATTTT. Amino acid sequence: CASSYLRGDTQYF.